What follows are 29 T cell receptor beta chains derived from one specimen sequenced in a study of Ad26.COV2.S vaccination and SARS-CoV-2 variants. The data were produced by immunoSEQ multiplex PCR, yet TCRdb's version contains in-frame clones alone and is incomplete. Of about 350,000 clones in the sample, less than 90% were seen once. Treatment specified: roughly 18 received Ad26.COV2.S at low or high dose, single or two shots; five or six received placebo; per-sample allocation not given. Samples analyzed were those drawn on day 63 after the first vaccine or placebo injection. Sequenced material: peripheral blood, taken in a trial of Ad26.COV2.S vaccine versus placebo. The receptors were sampled from a person aged 18-60 years who received the Ad26.COV2.S COVID-19 vaccine or a placebo.

The table lists this clone with a count of one. This sequence joins TRBV27 and TRBJ1-5; 9 bases line up with TRBD1. CDR1 and CDR2 (germline): MNHEY, SMNVEV (reference sequence). V lost 6 bases and J lost 2; bases outside the gene matches: 2. This CDR3 has 14 residues. As DNA, the CDR3 is TGTGCCAGCAGGGGACAGGGAGGCAATCAGCCCCAGCATTTT. As protein: CASRGQGGNQPQHF.

The chain joins TRBV29-1 to TRBJ2-1; 7 bases match TRBD2. V was clipped by 6 bases and J by 15 bases; unmatched bases: 17. CDR1 is SQVTM and CDR2 is ANQGSEA in the germline V gene. CDR3 length: 13 amino acids. The CDR3 sequence is CSVATLEDWGGFF. In nucleotides, the CDR3 is TGCAGCGTAGCCACCCTGGAGGACTGGGGGGGGTTCTTC.

The genes are TRBV6-5 and TRBJ2-3; no reliable D call. The CDR3 length is 15 residues. CDR1 and CDR2 (germline): MNHEY, SVGAGI. Trimming took off 0 bases at V and 1 base at J, with 8 bases between the two ends. The CDR3 protein is CASSYSGARTDTQYF. DNA for the CDR3: TGTGCCAGCAGTTACTCGGGCGCCCGCACAGATACGCAGTATTTT.

A few counts support this clone. This chain joins TRBV15 and TRBJ2-7; 7 bases agree with TRBD1. V shed 3 bases, J shed 0 bases, and the junction held 2 bases outside the gene matches. The CDR3 totals 14 residues. CDR1 LNHNV and CDR2 YYDKDF come from the germline V gene (reference sequence). CDR3 protein: CATSRRDSSYEQYF. The CDR3 nucleotides read TGTGCCACCAGCAGGAGGGACAGCTCCTACGAGCAGTACTTC.

The chain joins TRBV27 to TRBJ2-7, with D unresolved. With 5 bases removed from V and 6 bases from J, the gap between germline ends came to 23 bases. The CDR3 is made up of 16 amino acids. Germline V gives CDR1 MNHEY, CDR2 SMNVEV (reference sequence). This CDR3 is CASSRFSPLGYSEQYF. The CDR3 DNA follows: TGTGCCAGCAGTCGCTTTTCCCCCCTCGGCTACTCCGAGCAGTACTTC.

This sequence joins TRBV20-1 and TRBJ2-3, with D tentatively TRBD2 (6 bases). The germline V and J ends were trimmed by 3 bases and 1 base, with 17 bases remaining between them. Germline CDR1 and CDR2: DFQATT and SNEGSKA (reference sequence). The CDR3 runs 16 residues. The chain's CDR3 is CSASGVRAGRTDTQYF. CDR3 bases: TGCAGTGCTAGTGGGGTTCGAGCGGGCCGCACAGATACGCAGTATTTT.

This rearrangement joins TRBV6-2 or TRBV6-3 to TRBJ1-1; D not resolved. The germline V and J ends were trimmed by 5 bases and 5 bases, with 15 bases remaining between them. This CDR3 has 14 amino acids. Germline values: CDR1 MNHEY, CDR2 SVGEGT. CDR3 in amino acids: CASSASWVGTEAFF. The CDR3 coding sequence is TGTGCCAGCAGTGCCTCATGGGTCGGGACTGAAGCTTTCTTT.

This clone is a singleton in its sample. The chain recombines TRBV11-2 with TRBJ1-6; TRBD1 aligns across 9 bases. V dropped 5 bases and J dropped 6; count of bases not matched to a gene: 5. CDR3 length: 15 residues. Looked up from germline, CDR1 is SGHAT and CDR2 is FQNNGV. CDR3 in amino acids: CASSPRTGVNSPLHF. The CDR3, as DNA: TGTGCCAGCAGCCCCCGGACAGGGGTTAATTCACCCCTCCACTTT.

The chain employs TRBV6-5 and TRBJ1-1; D not certain. V was clipped by 6 bases and J by 1 base, with 9 bases between them. Germline V gene sequence: CDR1 MNHEY, CDR2 SVGAGI. This CDR3 contains 13 residues. The DNA of the CDR3 is TGTGCCAGCAGAAATACAGCGAACACTGAAGCTTTCTTT. Its protein product is CASRNTANTEAFF.

This clone was found once. The J gene is TRBJ1-3, the V gene TRBV6-1; weak D call: TRBD1 (5 bases). The CDR3 contains 16 residues. Germline-derived CDR1 and CDR2 are MNHNS and SASEGT. Trimming cost V 2 bases and J 0 bases, with 11 bases left between them. The CDR3 here is CASSESGASSGNTIYF. The DNA of the CDR3 is TGTGCCAGCAGTGAATCTGGGGCTTCCTCTGGAAACACCATATATTTT.

The rearrangement links TRBV29-1 to TRBJ2-3; 10 nucleotides agree with TRBD2. Germline CDR1 SQVTM, CDR2 ANQGSEA. This CDR3 is built from 15 residues. The V and J ends lost 4 bases and 6 bases, in that order; junction bases with no gene match: 10. CDR3 bases: TGCAGCGTTGTCCTGCTAGCGGGGGAAAGGGATACGCAGTATTTT. Encoded protein: CSVVLLAGERDTQYF.

The chain uses TRBV12-2 and TRBJ2-1. TRBV12-2 is annotated as a pseudogene. The CDR3 length is 13 residues. The CDR3: CASRFLEKRTQFF. CDR3 nucleotides: TGTGCAAGTCGCTTCCTGGAAAAACGGACGCAGTTCTTC.

This chain connects TRBV27 to TRBJ1-5; TRBD1 matches 12 bases. Germline V lookup: CDR1 MNHEY, CDR2 SMNVEV (reference sequence). Losses at the gene ends were 5 bases for V and 0 bases for J; bases not matched to a gene: 8. The CDR3 is 18 residues long. CDR3 sequence (DNA): TGTGCCAGCAGTCCGGGACAGGGGGCTGGTCTTAGCAATCAGCCCCAGCATTTT. Residues: CASSPGQGAGLSNQPQHF.

As regards this clone: This same CDR3 is encoded by further DNA sequences in the sample. The J gene is TRBJ1-2, the V gene TRBV9; weak D call: TRBD1 (5 bases). With 4 bases removed from V and 2 bases from J, the gap between germline ends came to 9 bases. Germline loops: CDR1 SGDLS, CDR2 YYNGEE. This CDR3 comprises 13 residues. The CDR3, as DNA: TGTGCCAGCAGCCGAGACAGCAACTATGGCTACACCTTC. Residues: CASSRDSNYGYTF.

V usage is TRBV23-1 and J usage is TRBJ2-1, with D perhaps given as TRBD1 or TRBD2 (8 bases each). TRBV23-1 is placed among ORFs of uncertain function. CDR3 length: 21 amino acids. V was pared by 3 bases and J by 9 bases, with 36 bases between. The CDR3 sequence is CASSHCDRGPLIAGRPVEQFF. The CDR3 nucleotides are TGCGCCAGCAGTCACTGCGACAGGGGCCCCCTCATAGCGGGACGCCCTGTTGAGCAGTTCTTC.

Regarding this clone: Relative to the germline gene, one junction end is altered; a read error may explain this. The sample holds other DNA sequences that translate to the same CDR3. The rearrangement uses TRBV4-1 and TRBJ2-7, with D maybe TRBD1 (5 bases). This CDR3 spans 14 amino acids. Germline CDR1 MGHRA, CDR2 YSYEKL. This CDR3 reads CASSQVGHTYEQYF. For the CDR3, the DNA is TGCGCCAGCAGCCAAGTGGGGCACACCTACGAGCAGTACTTT.

This chain links TRBV18 with TRBJ2-1; 8 nucleotides agree with TRBD2. With 4 bases clipped from V and 5 bases from J, the junction kept 1 base outside the gene matches. The germline CDR1 and CDR2 sequences are KGHSH and LQKENI. The CDR3 contains 13 residues. This CDR3 reads CASSLGLDNEQFF. The DNA of the CDR3 is TGTGCCAGCTCACTGGGACTAGACAATGAGCAGTTCTTC.

J is TRBJ2-3 and V is TRBV13; the match to TRBD2 covers 14 bases. The germline gives CDR1 PRHDT, CDR2 FYEKMQ (reference sequence). This CDR3 region has 17 residues. V trimming: 4 bases; J trimming: 6 bases; junction bases outside the gene matches: 9. CDR3 sequence (DNA): TGTGCCAGCAGCTCCCCTAGACTAGCGGGGGGGAGGGATACGCAGTATTTT. It encodes CASSSPRLAGGRDTQYF.

The rearrangement joins TRBV7-9 to TRBJ1-3, with a possible D match to TRBD1 (5 bases). The CDR3 runs 19 residues. Germline V lookup: CDR1 SEHNR, CDR2 FQNEAQ (reference sequence). With 1 base removed from V and 0 bases from J, the gap between germline ends came to 19 bases. The CDR3 loop is CASSLETLRQKISGNTIYF. The CDR3 DNA follows: TGTGCCAGCAGCTTAGAGACCCTCCGACAGAAGATCTCTGGAAACACCATATATTTT.

This clone appeared a few times. The chain combines TRBV10-1 with TRBJ2-7; TRBD1 matches 7 bases. Per the germline V gene, CDR1 is WNHNN and CDR2 is SYGVQD (reference sequence). The junction had 2 bases not matched to a gene; V was cut back by 2 bases and J by 1 base. This CDR3 has 14 residues. The CDR3 is CASSEGTESYEQYF. Written as DNA, the CDR3 is TGCGCCAGCAGTGAGGGGACAGAGTCCTACGAGCAGTACTTC.

J is TRBJ2-7 and V is TRBV19, with 9 nucleotides matching TRBD2. Trimming at V came to 1 base and at J to 0 bases, leaving 4 bases not matched to a gene. Germline V gene data show CDR1 as LNHDA and CDR2 as SQIVND (reference sequence). There are 16 residues in the CDR3. Here the CDR3 DNA reads TGTGCCAGTAGTATAGGAGCTAGCGGGATCTCCTACGAGCAGTACTTC. It yields the protein CASSIGASGISYEQYF. Based on the CDR3 plus reference TRBV19 and TRBJ2-7, the full variable domain is DGGITQSPKYLFRKEGQNVTLSCEQNLNHDAMYWYRQDPGQGLRLIYYSQIVNDFQKGDIAEGYSVSREKKESFPLTVTSAQKNPTAFYLCASSIGASGISYEQYFGPGTRLTVT.

V is TRBV6-2 or TRBV6-3 and J is TRBJ1-1, with 9 bases that match TRBD1. Germline V gene data show CDR1 as MNHEY and CDR2 as SVGEGT. V lost 4 bases to trimming and J lost 4 bases; unmatched junction nucleotides: 4. The CDR3 runs to 14 residues. This CDR3 is CASSWDREGTEAFF. As DNA, the CDR3 is TGTGCCAGCAGTTGGGACAGGGAGGGCACTGAAGCTTTCTTT.

The rearrangement joins TRBV6-2 or TRBV6-3 to TRBJ1-5; D unresolved. V was pared by 0 bases and J by 9 bases, with 18 bases between. Per the germline V gene, CDR1 is MNHEY and CDR2 is SVGEGT. The CDR3 is made up of 16 amino acids. The CDR3 region is CASSYSISGPLGPQHF. For the CDR3, the DNA is TGTGCCAGCAGTTACTCGATTTCCGGACCCCTAGGGCCCCAGCATTTT.

Only a few counts were recorded for this clone. DNA for the CDR3: TGTGCCAGCAGCCTGGCGGGGGGCAAGGTCAATGAGCAGTTCTTC. It is translated as CASSLAGGKVNEQFF. The chain combines TRBV4-2 with TRBJ2-1, with 8 nucleotides matching TRBD2. V lost 4 bases and J lost 6; bases outside the gene matches: 8. Germline CDR1 is LGHNA and CDR2 is YNFKEQ. The CDR3 extends over 15 amino acids.

The chain carries TRBV27 and TRBJ1-4; unclear D gene. The CDR3 has 11 amino acids. Germline CDR1 is MNHEY and CDR2 is SMNVEV (reference sequence). V was pared by 4 bases and J by 3 bases, with 0 bases between. Here the CDR3 DNA reads TGTGCCAGCAGTTCTAATGAAAAACTGTTTTTT. It translates to CASSSNEKLFF.

J is TRBJ2-3 and V is TRBV29-1; 9 bases map to TRBD2. Trimming at V came to 5 bases and at J to 1 base, leaving 4 bases not matched to a gene. In germline, CDR1 is SQVTM, CDR2 ANQGSEA. CDR3 length: 14 residues. CDR3 sequence (DNA): TGCAGCGTTTGGCTAGCGGGACGCACAGATACGCAGTATTTT. Its protein is CSVWLAGRTDTQYF.

V is TRBV7-9 and J is TRBJ1-3; a weak D match, TRBD1 (5 bases). CDR1 is SEHNR and CDR2 is FQNEAQ in the germline V gene (reference sequence). The CDR3 runs 15 residues. V gave up 6 bases and J gave up 3 bases, with 15 bases separating them. CDR3 amino acids: CASSGDRLGGNTIYF. The CDR3 DNA reads TGTGCCAGCAGTGGGGACCGCCTCGGTGGAAACACCATATATTTT.

This clone was recorded once. The CDR3 DNA is TGTGCCAGCAGTGAGTTCCTTGGACAGCTGAACACTGAAGCTTTCTTT. Its translation is CASSEFLGQLNTEAFF. V usage is TRBV6-1 and J usage is TRBJ1-1, with D maybe TRBD1 (6 bases). The germline CDR1 and CDR2 sequences are MNHNS and SASEGT. The CDR3 has 16 amino acids. Trimming left V 3 bases short and J 0 bases short, with 14 bases between.

The chain combines TRBV21-1 with TRBJ2-1; the D segment call TRBD1 is taken from the table without a DNA check. TRBV21-1 is annotated as a pseudogene. This CDR3 contains 16 residues. The CDR3 DNA reads as TGTGCCAGCAGCAAAGGGGACAGGGGACATCACAATGAGCAGTTCTTC. As protein: CASSKGDRGHHNEQFF.